Listed below are T cell receptor beta chains from one sample, sequenced in a study of cytomegalovirus exposure and HLA in healthy donors. Assay: immunoSEQ multiplex PCR; the TCRdb copy retains only in-frame clones and omits some. The table shows about 190,000 clones, with more than 70% occurring only once. Material: PBMCs. These receptor sequences come from a woman between 18 and 30 years old in good health and CMV-seronegative. The CDR3 runs from the conserved cysteine through the conserved F or W.

v_gene	j_gene	CDR3aa
TRBV20-1	TRBJ1-2	CSAGQGYGYTF
TRBV5-4	TRBJ1-3	CASTAGTGLAGNTIYF
TRBV4-1	TRBJ2-3	CASSHLLFTSGSADTQYF
TRBV14	TRBJ2-1	CASSPNDYPGQYNEQFF
TRBV5-6	TRBJ1-5	CASSLVGGRSNQPQHF
TRBV11-2	TRBJ2-1	CASSLVRTSGRQEQFF
TRBV10-3	TRBJ2-5	CAISGRLAGGQETQYF
TRBV7-9	TRBJ1-2	CASSLAFGQGNGYTF
TRBV10-3	TRBJ1-2	CAISEQGPDGYTF
TRBV2	TRBJ2-1	CASSKGLSYNEQFF
TRBV12-5	TRBJ2-7	CASGLVLAGGNEQYF
TRBV27	TRBJ2-1	CASSLAGGYNEQFF
TRBV19	TRBJ2-7	CASGEQVPEKTGNYEQYF
TRBV5-1	TRBJ2-5	CASSLRQIQAETQYF
TRBV6-8	TRBJ2-3	CASRLLANTQYF
TRBV7-2	TRBJ2-5	CASSFSRQETQYF
TRBV5-4	TRBJ2-5	CASSSQGGAAQETQYF
TRBV6-5	TRBJ1-1	CASCQGVSNTEAFF
TRBV27	TRBJ2-2	CASSLFGQGNTGELFF
TRBV27	TRBJ2-2	CASSLYLSLRDSTGELFF
TRBV5-1	TRBJ2-5	CASSSRAQETQYF
TRBV18	TRBJ1-4	CASSRSGTTSNEKLFF